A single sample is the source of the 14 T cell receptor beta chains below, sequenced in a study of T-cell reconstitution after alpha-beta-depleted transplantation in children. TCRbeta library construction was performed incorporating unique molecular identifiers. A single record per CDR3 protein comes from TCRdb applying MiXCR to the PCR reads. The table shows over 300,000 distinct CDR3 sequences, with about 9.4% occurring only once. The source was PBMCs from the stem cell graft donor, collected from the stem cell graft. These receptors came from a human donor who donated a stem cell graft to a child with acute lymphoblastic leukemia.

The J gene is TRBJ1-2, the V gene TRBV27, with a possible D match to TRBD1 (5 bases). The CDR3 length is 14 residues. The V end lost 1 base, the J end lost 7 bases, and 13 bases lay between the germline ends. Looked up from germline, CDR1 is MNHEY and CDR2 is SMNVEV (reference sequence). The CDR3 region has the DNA TGTGCCAGCAGTTTATATCCCAGGGCGGGTGGCTACACCTTC. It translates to CASSLYPRAGGYTF.

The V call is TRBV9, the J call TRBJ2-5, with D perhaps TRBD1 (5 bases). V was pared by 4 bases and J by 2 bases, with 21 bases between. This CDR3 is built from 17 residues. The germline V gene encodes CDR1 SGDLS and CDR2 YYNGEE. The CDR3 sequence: CASSLTPETVAQETQYF. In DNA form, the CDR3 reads TGTGCCAGCAGCCTTACTCCGGAGACAGTCGCGCAAGAGACCCAGTACTTC.

As DNA, the CDR3 is TGTGCCAGCAGCTTACAATCGCTAGTGGAGCTGTTTTTT. This encodes CASSLQSLVELFF. The gene calls are TRBV7-9 and TRBJ2-2; D remains ambiguous. This CDR3 is built from 13 residues. The germline V gene encodes CDR1 SEHNR and CDR2 FQNEAQ (reference sequence). Trimming shortened V by 2 bases and J by 10 bases, and 11 bases separated the two germline ends.

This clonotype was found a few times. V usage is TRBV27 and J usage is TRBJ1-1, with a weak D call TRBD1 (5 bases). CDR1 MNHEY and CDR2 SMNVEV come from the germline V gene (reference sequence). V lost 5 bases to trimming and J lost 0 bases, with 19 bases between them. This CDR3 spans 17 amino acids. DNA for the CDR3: TGTGCCAGCAGTCTACGGACGAATCGGGGGATGAACACTGAAGCTTTCTTT. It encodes CASSLRTNRGMNTEAFF.

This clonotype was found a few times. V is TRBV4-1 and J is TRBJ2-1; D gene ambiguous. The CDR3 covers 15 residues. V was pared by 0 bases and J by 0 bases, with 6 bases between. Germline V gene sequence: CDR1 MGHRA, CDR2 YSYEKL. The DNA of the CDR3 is TGCGCCAGCAGCCAAGAAATATTCTCCTACAATGAGCAGTTCTTC. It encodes CASSQEIFSYNEQFF.

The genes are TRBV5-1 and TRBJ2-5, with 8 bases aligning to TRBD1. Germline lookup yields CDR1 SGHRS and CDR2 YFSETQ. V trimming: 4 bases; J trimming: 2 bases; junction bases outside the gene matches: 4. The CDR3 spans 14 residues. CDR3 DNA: TGCGCCAGCAGCCATGGACAGGGACAAGAGACCCAGTACTTC. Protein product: CASSHGQGQETQYF. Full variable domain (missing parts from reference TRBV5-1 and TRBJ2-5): KAGVTQTPRYLIKTRGQQVTLSCSPISGHRSVSWYQQTPGQGLQFLFEYFSETQRNKGNFPGRFSGRQFSNSRSEMNVSTLELGDSALYLCASSHGQGQETQYFGPGTRLLVL.

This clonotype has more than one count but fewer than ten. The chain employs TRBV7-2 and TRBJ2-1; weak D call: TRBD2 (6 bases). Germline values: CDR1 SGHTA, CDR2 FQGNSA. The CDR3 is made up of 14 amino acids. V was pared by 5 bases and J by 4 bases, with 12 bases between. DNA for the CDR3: TGTGCCAGCAGCCTACCGGGAGCATACAATGAGCAGTTCTTC. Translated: CASSLPGAYNEQFF.

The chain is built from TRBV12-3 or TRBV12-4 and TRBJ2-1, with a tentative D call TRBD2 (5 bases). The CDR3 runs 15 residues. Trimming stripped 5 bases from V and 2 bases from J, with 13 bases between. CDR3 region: CASSILSGPYNEQFF. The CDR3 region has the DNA TGTGCCAGCAGTATCCTGAGCGGACCCTACAATGAGCAGTTCTTC.

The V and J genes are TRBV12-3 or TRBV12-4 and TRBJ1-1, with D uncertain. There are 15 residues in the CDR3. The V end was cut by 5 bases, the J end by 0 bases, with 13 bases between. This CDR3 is CASSPLQMMNTEAFF. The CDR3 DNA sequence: TGTGCCAGCAGTCCCTTACAGATGATGAACACTGAAGCTTTCTTT.

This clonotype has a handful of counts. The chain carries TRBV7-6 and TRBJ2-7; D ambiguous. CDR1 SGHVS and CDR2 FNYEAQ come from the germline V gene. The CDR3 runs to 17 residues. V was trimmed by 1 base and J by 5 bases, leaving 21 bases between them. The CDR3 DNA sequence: TGTGCCAGCAGCTTAGAAAGCCTGGGTAACCTCCTCGACGAGCAGTACTTC. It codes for CASSLESLGNLLDEQYF.

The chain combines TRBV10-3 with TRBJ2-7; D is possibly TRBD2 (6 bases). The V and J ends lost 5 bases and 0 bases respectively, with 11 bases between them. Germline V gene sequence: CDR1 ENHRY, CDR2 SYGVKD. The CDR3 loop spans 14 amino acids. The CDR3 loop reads CAISSGLSSYEQYF. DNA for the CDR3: TGTGCCATCAGTAGCGGGTTGAGCTCCTACGAGCAGTACTTC.

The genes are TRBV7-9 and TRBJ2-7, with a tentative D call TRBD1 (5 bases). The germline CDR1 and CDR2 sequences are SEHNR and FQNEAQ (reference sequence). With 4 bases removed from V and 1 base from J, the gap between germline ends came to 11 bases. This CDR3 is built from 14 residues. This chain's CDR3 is CASSSHGQSYEQYF. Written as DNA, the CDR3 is TGTGCCAGCAGCTCTCATGGACAATCCTACGAGCAGTACTTC.

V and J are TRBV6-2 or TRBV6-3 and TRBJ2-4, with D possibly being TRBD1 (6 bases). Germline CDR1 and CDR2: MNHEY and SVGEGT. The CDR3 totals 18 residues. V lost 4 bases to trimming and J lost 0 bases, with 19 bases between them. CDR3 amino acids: CASSWQTGLYLAKNIQYF. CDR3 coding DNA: TGTGCCAGCAGTTGGCAGACAGGCCTTTACCTAGCCAAAAACATTCAGTACTTC.

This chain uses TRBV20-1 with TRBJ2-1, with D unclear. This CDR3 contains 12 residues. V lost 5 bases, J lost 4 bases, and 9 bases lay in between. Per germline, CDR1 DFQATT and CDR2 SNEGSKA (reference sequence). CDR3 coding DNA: TGCAGTGCTGTCGGGTCTTACAATGAGCAGTTCTTC. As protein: CSAVGSYNEQFF.